Shown below are 12 T cell receptor beta chains from a single sample sequenced in a study of regulatory T cells in long-lasting Graves disease. Sample time point: persistent/refractory GD, antithyroid drugs over 5 years with positive TRAb. The TCR library was made from RNA extracted from PBMCs. Arm-PCR of CDR3 regions and iRepertoire HTBI primers were used to build TCR beta libraries. MiXCR was run by TCRdb on the multiplex PCR reads, yielding one entry per CDR3 protein. The data show a few hundred thousand distinct CDR3 sequences, about a quarter seen once. The sequencing here drew on peripheral blood mononuclear cells (PBMCs), taken when the disease was refractory, from a patient treated with antithyroid drugs. These receptors were collected from a female donor with Graves disease.

This clonotype was seen many times. The rearrangement links TRBV20-1 to TRBJ2-5; D unclear. V was trimmed by 4 bases and J by 5 bases, leaving 5 bases between them. The CDR3 loop spans 10 amino acids. Germline assignment: CDR1 DFQATT and CDR2 SNEGSKA (reference sequence). CDR3 sequence (DNA): TGCAGTGCTAAGAGGGAGACCCAGTACTTC. It codes for CSAKRETQYF.

The rearrangement links TRBV5-1 to TRBJ2-3; TRBD1 matches 8 bases. The CDR3 is 16 amino acids. Trimming took 4 bases from V and 2 from J; bases not matched to a gene: 9. The germline gives CDR1 SGHRS, CDR2 YFSETQ. CDR3 nucleotides: TGCGCCAGCAGCACGAAAGGACAGGGCCTCACAGATACGCAGTATTTT. Translation gives CASSTKGQGLTDTQYF. The variable domain in full, with the rest retrieved from reference TRBV5-1 and TRBJ2-3, is KAGVTQTPRYLIKTRGQQVTLSCSPISGHRSVSWYQQTPGQGLQFLFEYFSETQRNKGNFPGRFSGRQFSNSRSEMNVSTLELGDSALYLCASSTKGQGLTDTQYFGPGTRLTVL.

The V call is TRBV27, the J call TRBJ2-7; D unclear. Germline values: CDR1 MNHEY, CDR2 SMNVEV (reference sequence). The V end was cut by 7 bases, the J end by 6 bases, with 19 bases between. CDR3 length: 14 amino acids. DNA for the CDR3: TGTGCCAGCACCCTGAGGCCCGGGTATAGCGAGCAGTACTTC. This translates into CASTLRPGYSEQYF.

This clonotype has at least ten counts. The chain joins TRBV27 to TRBJ1-5; 12 nucleotides line up with TRBD1. The CDR3 spans 15 residues. In germline, CDR1 is MNHEY, CDR2 SMNVEV (reference sequence). V trimming: 6 bases; J trimming: 7 bases; junction bases outside the gene matches: 7. Here the CDR3 reads CASSMGQGARQPQHF. The CDR3 DNA follows: TGTGCCAGCAGCATGGGACAGGGGGCTCGGCAGCCCCAGCATTTT.

This clonotype was recorded at least ten times. In DNA, the CDR3 is TGTGCCAGCAGTTACCCGAGGACTAGCGGTGAGACCCAGTACTTC. It specifies CASSYPRTSGETQYF. The V gene is TRBV6-5, the J gene TRBJ2-5; 10 bases align to TRBD2. The germline CDR1 and CDR2 sequences are MNHEY and SVGAGI. Trimming removed 2 bases from V and 5 bases from J; junction bases left unmatched: 5. The CDR3 is 15 residues long.

The chain employs TRBV5-1 and TRBJ2-1, with 10 bases identical to TRBD2. The junction had 15 bases not matched to a gene; V was cut back by 7 bases and J by 5 bases. CDR1 SGHRS and CDR2 YFSETQ come from the germline V gene. CDR3 length equals 17 residues. The CDR3 bases are TGCGCCAGCTCCCGGGAGCTAGCGGGAGACCGAGACAATGAGCAGTTCTTC. Encoded protein: CASSRELAGDRDNEQFF.

This clonotype was found many times. CDR3 region: CASSQTGPRETQYF. CDR3 coding DNA: TGTGCCAGCAGCCAGACAGGGCCTCGGGAGACCCAGTACTTC. The rearrangement links TRBV7-2 to TRBJ2-5; 7 nucleotides match TRBD1. V dropped 5 bases and J dropped 5; count of bases not matched to a gene: 8. There are 14 residues in the CDR3. Germline CDR1 SGHTA, CDR2 FQGNSA. The variable domain in full, completed from reference TRBV7-2 and TRBJ2-5, reads GAGVSQSPSNKVTEKGKDVELRCDPISGHTALYWYRQSLGQGLEFLIYFQGNSAPDKSGLPSDRFSAERTGGSVSTLTIQRTQQEDSAVYLCASSQTGPRETQYFGPGTRLLVL.

This clonotype was observed a few times. This rearrangement joins TRBV7-9 to TRBJ2-7; D might be TRBD2 (5 bases). This CDR3 has 13 amino acids. Trimming took 5 bases from V and 0 from J, leaving 8 bases between them. Germline V gene lookup returns CDR1 SEHNR and CDR2 FQNEAQ (reference sequence). The DNA for the CDR3 is TGTGCCAGCAGCGCCCGGGACTCCTACGAGCAGTACTTC. Protein sequence: CASSARDSYEQYF.

Turning to this clonotype: A much larger clone lies a single base off, so this may be a read error. CDR3 coding DNA: TGTGCCAGCAGTTTATGGACAGGGGGTGACTACACCTTC. Protein product: CASSLWTGGDYTF. The V call is TRBV12-3 or TRBV12-4, the J call TRBJ1-2; 10 positions match TRBD1. The CDR3 sequence is 13 residues long. V trimming: 2 bases; J trimming: 10 bases; junction bases outside the gene matches: 4.

The table lists this clonotype with many counts. This chain uses TRBV6-2 or TRBV6-3 with TRBJ2-7; D gene unclear. The V end was cut by 2 bases, the J end by 4 bases, with 12 bases between. CDR1 MNHEY and CDR2 SVGEGT come from the germline V gene. There are 14 residues in the CDR3. The DNA of the CDR3 is TGTGCCAGCAGTTACCTAAGACTCACTTACGAGCAGTACTTC. Protein product: CASSYLRLTYEQYF.

The sample holds many counts of this clonotype. This chain uses TRBV24-1 with TRBJ1-4; perhaps TRBD1 as D (6 bases). Trimming took 4 bases from V and 5 from J, leaving 16 bases between them. Germline CDR1 is KGHDR and CDR2 is SFDVKD. The CDR3 runs 16 residues. The CDR3: CATSDGQRDTNEKLFF. The CDR3 DNA reads TGTGCCACCAGTGACGGACAGAGGGACACGAATGAAAAACTGTTTTTT.

This clonotype was seen only once. The J gene is TRBJ2-1, the V gene TRBV5-1; unclear D gene. Germline V gene data show CDR1 as SGHRS and CDR2 as YFSETQ. The CDR3 totals 14 residues. Trimming took off 3 bases at V and 4 bases at J, with 11 bases between the two ends. Written as DNA, the CDR3 is TGCGCCAGCAGCTCCGGCGTGGGATACAATGAGCAGTTCTTC. Its protein product is CASSSGVGYNEQFF.